This T cell receptor (beta chain) was observed in a study of T cells after yellow fever vaccination. Looking at the study overall: Libraries from low-cell-number fractions were prepared with the SMART-Seq v4 Ultra Low Input RNA kit. The study, taken as a whole, reports: FACS-sorted repertoires could contain abundant clonotypes contaminating from the bulk population.

In making TCR cDNA, 5'RACE template switching added a universal primer site and UMIs to it. TCRdb independently ran MiXCR on the 5' RACE reads; one entry per CDR3 protein. Of hundreds of thousands of distinct CDR3 sequences in the sample, roughly 12% were seen once. This clonotype was seen a handful of times. Antigen unknown. This CDR3 contains 12 residues. Germline V gives CDR1 LNHDA, CDR2 SQIVND (reference sequence). The V gene lost 6 bases and the J gene lost 8 bases, with 14 bases spanning the gap. The chain links TRBV19 to TRBJ2-7; D tentatively fits TRBD1 or TRBD2 (5 bases each). The origin of this receptor is a man under 40 who received the YFV17D yellow fever vaccine. The specimen comprised PBMCs, sampled on the day of the yellow fever booster vaccination. The CDR3 region has the DNA TGTGCCAGTAGCCAGGGACGCTCCCAGCAGTACTTC. This encodes CASSQGRSQQYF.